This TCR beta chain was captured by sequencing in a study of monozygotic twins with inflammatory bowel disease. Template switching was used to attach UMIs, which incorporated a 6-nucleotide sample barcode. TCRdb reworked the 5' RACE reads into one entry per CDR3 protein, no DNA. The data show roughly 330,000 distinct CDR3 sequences, and the top ten clones hold around 2%. The CDR3 runs to 15 residues. In germline, CDR1 is MNHEY, CDR2 SMNVEV (reference sequence). The chain carries TRBV27 and TRBJ2-3; TCRdb lists TRBD2, though no DNA is available to test this call. The origin of this receptor is a human donor with ulcerative colitis or Crohn's disease, or a healthy co-twin of an affected twin (not recorded which). Input material: blood. CDR3 amino acids: CASSRGARETDTQYF.